This T cell receptor (beta chain) was documented in a study of OX40 agonist ivuxolimab in advanced cancers. Study-level results: Expanded clones were, on average, more numerous among CD8+ T cells than CD4+.

A word on this clone: No antigen is known for it.

Repertoires were generated with immunoSEQ multiplex PCR, while TCRdb's copy carries only in-frame clones and drops some. Of more than 9,000 clones detected, around 84% appear once; the ten largest clones hold over 20%. The CDR3 extends over 14 amino acids. Trimming removed 3 bases from V and 3 bases from J; junction bases left unmatched: 4. The germline gives CDR1 SGHNT, CDR2 YYREEE (reference sequence). This sequence joins TRBV5-4 and TRBJ2-7, with 9 bases identical to TRBD2. The source was CD4+ or CD8+ T cells sorted from blood, collected in a trial of the OX40 agonist ivuxolimab. The TCR originated in an adult with an advanced solid tumor such as melanoma, head and neck, liver or kidney cancer. CDR3 nucleotides: TGTGCCAGCAGCTCCTTTAGCGGGAGCTACGAGCAGTACTTC. Protein product: CASSSFSGSYEQYF.